This TCR beta chain is drawn from a study of blood T cell repertoires in COVID-19. Study-level information: Sample material is recorded as cDNA or gDNA derived from T cells, B-cell-depleted T cells, or PBMCs.

Per the study methods: Nucleated cell counts were estimated from reference gene primer amplification. Repertoires were generated with immunoSEQ multiplex PCR, while TCRdb's copy carries only in-frame clones and drops some. V and J calls and clone size are given by that table; D and trimming were obtained from the DNA. The repertoire holds roughly 130,000 clones, with more than 70% as singletons. This study enrolled people aged roughly 18 to 89 from approximately 25 US geographic areas. CDR3 length equals 15 residues. The trim removed 1 base at V and 4 bases at J, leaving 5 bases unmatched. The germline V gene encodes CDR1 SGHDT and CDR2 YYEEEE.

The receptor comes from a man aged 35 to 55 with acute COVID-19. The rearrangement joins TRBV5-6 to TRBJ2-3; 8 bases align to TRBD2. The specimen was PBMCs or T cells enriched from blood (not recorded which). The CDR3 sequence: CASSLPGGSADTQYF. CDR3 in DNA: TGTGCCAGCAGCTTGCCGGGGGGGTCAGCAGATACGCAGTATTTT.